Described below is a single T cell receptor (beta chain) sequence and its context. What it binds is unknown. Indicated treatment: roughly 18 received Ad26.COV2.S at low or high dose, single or two shots; a few received placebo; per-sample allocation not given. Material that was analyzed had been drawn on day 63 after the first vaccine or placebo injection. Aged 18-55 years, donor was enrolled in Boston in 2020. Wuhan-strain spike was delivered by a replication-incompetent Ad26 vector. This sample is drawn from a study of Ad26.COV2.S vaccination and SARS-CoV-2 variants. The study, taken as a whole, reports: People who got the vaccine had more spike-specific TCR breadth than people who got placebo.

Data came from immunoSEQ multiplex PCR; TCRdb stores just in-frame clones and leaves some out. There are approximately 450,000 clones in the sample; approximately 92% occur only once, and more than 9% lies in the top ten. CDR3 length: 14 amino acids. The germline gives CDR1 SEHNR, CDR2 FQNEAQ (reference sequence). V gave up 5 bases and J gave up 4 bases; unmatched junction bases: 7. Material: peripheral blood, obtained in a trial of Ad26.COV2.S vaccine versus placebo. The gene calls are TRBV7-9 and TRBJ1-2; the match to TRBD1 covers 7 bases. This receptor was identified in a person aged 18 to 59 who received the Ad26.COV2.S COVID-19 vaccine or a placebo. The CDR3 loop is CASSQKGAGYGYTF. The CDR3 coding sequence is TGTGCCAGCAGCCAAAAGGGGGCGGGCTATGGCTACACCTTC.